Below are 27 T cell receptor beta chains sequenced from a single sample in a study of OX40 agonist ivuxolimab in advanced cancers. Some clones are missing from TCRdb's copy, which holds only in-frame ones; the method was immunoSEQ multiplex PCR. This table has 50,000 to 65,000 clones, around 85% appearing once. Source: CD4+ or CD8+ T cells sorted from blood, taken in a trial of the OX40 agonist ivuxolimab. The receptor source for this set is an adult with an advanced solid tumor such as melanoma, head and neck, liver or kidney cancer.

The chain is built from TRBV19 and TRBJ2-2; D uncertain. This CDR3 comprises 12 residues. The germline V and J ends were trimmed by 5 bases and 6 bases, with 7 bases remaining between them. Germline values: CDR1 LNHDA, CDR2 SQIVND (reference sequence). The DNA for the CDR3 is TGTGCCAGTAGTGCCCGTGCCGGGGAGCTGTTTTTT. This codes for CASSARAGELFF.

The gene calls are TRBV2 and TRBJ2-3; no definite D call. The germline V gene encodes CDR1 SNHLY and CDR2 FYNNEI. The CDR3 is 12 amino acids. Trimming left V 5 bases short and J 8 bases short, with 11 bases between. The CDR3 is CASSNTVGTQYF. The CDR3 nucleotides read TGTGCCAGCAGTAATACCGTTGGTACGCAGTATTTT.

The CDR3 region has the DNA TGTGCCAGCAAAAAGGTGGGGACAGATACGCAGTATTTT. Residues: CASKKVGTDTQYF. The chain has TRBV7-9 and TRBJ2-3; D is undetermined. The germline gives CDR1 SEHNR, CDR2 FQNEAQ (reference sequence). The CDR3 covers 13 residues. V dropped 7 bases and J dropped 3 bases, with 11 bases sitting between them.

This chain uses TRBV5-1 with TRBJ2-3; D call uncertain. Looked up from germline, CDR1 is SGHRS and CDR2 is YFSETQ. The CDR3 is 14 amino acids. V lost 0 bases to trimming and J lost 3 bases, with 8 bases between them. The CDR3 loop reads CASSLARWTDTQYF. DNA for the CDR3: TGCGCCAGCAGCTTGGCCAGGTGGACAGATACGCAGTATTTT.

This CDR3 is CASSVAGGSNEQFF. In DNA form, the CDR3 reads TGTGCCAGCAGTGTGGCGGGAGGTAGCAATGAGCAGTTCTTC. The V gene is TRBV6-1, the J gene TRBJ2-1; 8 bases align to TRBD2. CDR1 is MNHNS and CDR2 is SASEGT in the germline V gene. The V gene end was trimmed by 4 bases and the J gene end by 6 bases; junction bases not matched to a gene: 5. The CDR3 extends over 14 amino acids.

The V call is TRBV6-5, the J call TRBJ2-5; D remains unclear. The CDR3 extends over 15 amino acids. Per the germline V gene, CDR1 is MNHEY and CDR2 is SVGAGI. V gave up 0 bases and J gave up 2 bases, with 10 bases separating them. The DNA for the CDR3 is TGTGCCAGCAGTTACTCGGTGCAGCGACAAGAGACCCAGTACTTC. It translates to CASSYSVQRQETQYF.

The chain has TRBV2 and TRBJ1-6, with D uncertain. The germline V gene encodes CDR1 SNHLY and CDR2 FYNNEI. V lost 7 bases, J lost 10 bases, and 17 bases lay in between. The CDR3 length is 14 residues. Written as DNA, the CDR3 is TGTGCCAGCACCCCCCGGGAGGGTGGGTCACCCCTCCACTTT. It translates to CASTPREGGSPLHF. Full variable domain (remainder filled in from reference TRBV2 and TRBJ1-6): EPEVTQTPSHQVTQMGQEVILRCVPISNHLYFYWYRQILGQKVEFLVSFYNNEISEKSEIFDDQFSVERPDGSNFTLKIRSTKLEDSAMYFCASTPREGGSPLHFGNGTRLTVT.

The chain employs TRBV27 and TRBJ2-7, with D possibly matching TRBD1 (6 bases). The CDR3 is 13 residues long. Germline-derived CDR1 and CDR2 are MNHEY and SMNVEV (reference sequence). V lost 5 bases and J 5 bases, leaving 13 bases between the germline ends. CDR3 region: CASSRAGTNEQYF. CDR3 sequence (DNA): TGTGCCAGCAGTAGGGCCGGGACAAACGAGCAGTACTTC.

The V and J genes are TRBV5-6 and TRBJ2-3; the match to TRBD2 covers 7 bases. CDR1 and CDR2 from the germline V gene are SGHDT and YYEEEE. After removal of 3 bases from V and 4 bases from J, the junction contained 11 bases not matched to a gene. CDR3 length equals 16 residues. In DNA form, the CDR3 reads TGTGCCAGCAGCTCGAACCTACGACTAGCCTCAGATACGCAGTATTTT. It encodes CASSSNLRLASDTQYF.

The chain is built from TRBV18 and TRBJ2-1; TRBD2 aligns across 8 bases. The CDR3 has 13 amino acids. With V trimmed by 4 bases and J by 9 bases, 5 bases remained unmatched. Germline V gene data show CDR1 as KGHSH and CDR2 as LQKENI. The CDR3 loop is CASSRREGLEQFF. The CDR3 DNA sequence: TGTGCCAGCTCACGCCGGGAGGGGCTTGAGCAGTTCTTC. The full variable domain, its missing parts supplied by reference TRBV18 and TRBJ2-1, is NAGVMQNPRHLVRRRGQEARLRCSPMKGHSHVYWYRQLPEEGLKFMVYLQKENIIDESGMPKERFSAEFPKEGPSILRIQQVVRGDSAAYFCASSRREGLEQFFGPGTRLTVL.

The chain couples TRBV28 to TRBJ1-2; perhaps TRBD1 as D (5 bases). The germline V gene has CDR1 MDHEN and CDR2 SYDVKM. The CDR3 contains 12 residues. V gave up 4 bases and J gave up 8 bases, with 11 bases separating them. The chain's CDR3 is CASSSGTRGYTF. The CDR3 DNA reads TGTGCCAGCAGTTCCGGGACCCGGGGCTACACCTTC.

The genes are TRBV5-1 and TRBJ2-2; 9 bases are a match to TRBD1. CDR1 is SGHRS and CDR2 is YFSETQ in the germline V gene. The V and J ends lost 4 bases and 5 bases, in that order; junction bases with no gene match: 6. The CDR3 totals 15 residues. The CDR3 bases are TGCGCCAGCAGCAGGGGACAGGGCGGGACCGGGGAGCTGTTTTTT. It is translated as CASSRGQGGTGELFF.

V gene TRBV11-2 combines with J gene TRBJ2-1, with TRBD2 identical over 10 bases. V was clipped by 5 bases and J by 9 bases; unmatched bases: 10. There are 15 residues in the CDR3. Germline-derived CDR1 and CDR2 are SGHAT and FQNNGV. The CDR3 coding sequence is TGTGCCAGCAGCCAGACTAGCGGGTACGGTGGTGAGCAGTTCTTC. This codes for CASSQTSGYGGEQFF. Supplemented by reference TRBV11-2 and TRBJ2-1, the full variable domain reads EAGVAQSPRYKIIEKRQSVAFWCNPISGHATLYWYQQILGQGPKLLIQFQNNGVVDDSQLPKDRFSAERLKGVDSTLKIQPAKLEDSAVYLCASSQTSGYGGEQFFGPGTRLTVL.

V gene TRBV19 combines with J gene TRBJ2-4, with a weak D call TRBD2 (5 bases). This CDR3 is built from 15 residues. Germline lookup yields CDR1 LNHDA and CDR2 SQIVND (reference sequence). Between the trimmed V and J ends, which lost 3 bases and 3 bases, there was a span of 12 bases. The CDR3 bases are TGTGCCAGTAGTATCGGCGGGCGGGTCAAAAACATTCAGTACTTC. As protein: CASSIGGRVKNIQYF.

The chain has TRBV7-8 and TRBJ2-1; perhaps TRBD1 as D (6 bases). This CDR3 comprises 14 residues. Trimming removed 2 bases from V and 10 bases from J, with 15 bases in between. Germline V CDR1 and CDR2: SGHVS, FQNEAQ. The CDR3 DNA reads as TGTGCCAGCAGCTTAAATATTTTCGGGACAGAGCAGTTCTTC. Residues: CASSLNIFGTEQFF.

J is TRBJ2-3 and V is TRBV7-6; unclear D gene. This CDR3 spans 12 amino acids. V lost 0 bases and J lost 11, with 9 bases in between. Germline CDR1 SGHVS, CDR2 FNYEAQ. For the CDR3, the DNA is TGTGCCAGCAGCTTAGCGGACGCCATGCAGTATTTT. Protein sequence: CASSLADAMQYF.

The CDR3 coding sequence is TGTGCCAGCAGTGCGCAGGGGGTTCCGAACACTGAAGCTTTCTTT. Translating gives CASSAQGVPNTEAFF. The chain has TRBV27 and TRBJ1-1; 7 bases are a match to TRBD1. V gave up 5 bases and J gave up 1 base; unmatched junction bases: 7. Germline CDR1 MNHEY, CDR2 SMNVEV (reference sequence). The length of the CDR3 is 15 residues.

The chain recombines TRBV19 with TRBJ2-5, with TRBD2 as a possible D gene (7 bases). CDR1 is LNHDA, CDR2 SQIVND, per germline (reference sequence). V was clipped by 10 bases and J by 5 bases, with 20 bases between them. The CDR3 has 14 residues. The CDR3 sequence is CANPRTSRGETQYF. Here the CDR3 DNA reads TGTGCCAATCCACGGACTAGTAGGGGGGAGACCCAGTACTTC.

The chain uses TRBV5-1 and TRBJ2-1; 8 bases map to TRBD1. The V gene end was trimmed by 2 bases and the J gene end by 6 bases; junction bases not matched to a gene: 4. The CDR3 is 14 residues long. CDR1 and CDR2 from the germline V gene are SGHRS and YFSETQ. The CDR3, as DNA: TGCGCCAGCAGCTTAGGGACAGGTAGCAATGAGCAGTTCTTC. It is translated as CASSLGTGSNEQFF.

The chain employs TRBV28 and TRBJ2-3; 8 bases fit TRBD1. J gave up 1 base and V 4 bases, and 4 bases lay outside the gene matches. The CDR3 sequence is 15 residues long. Per germline, CDR1 MDHEN and CDR2 SYDVKM. In nucleotides, the CDR3 is TGTGCCAGCAGTTCCCAGGACAGGGGCACAGATACGCAGTATTTT. Protein: CASSSQDRGTDTQYF.

The chain employs TRBV19 and TRBJ2-5; TRBD2 matches at 13 bases. Looked up from germline, CDR1 is LNHDA and CDR2 is SQIVND (reference sequence). With 5 bases clipped from V and 4 bases from J, the junction kept 10 bases outside the gene matches. The CDR3 runs to 17 residues. CDR3 DNA sequence: TGTGCCAGTAGTCCTCAGGGACTAGCGGGAATAGGAGAGACCCAGTACTTC. Its protein is CASSPQGLAGIGETQYF.

This clone has only a few counts. The CDR3 spells CASSLGSSGEQYF. The CDR3 nucleotides read TGCGCCAGCAGCTTGGGGTCATCGGGGGAGCAGTACTTC. The chain has TRBV5-1 and TRBJ2-7; a weak D match, TRBD2 (5 bases). Germline CDR1 SGHRS, CDR2 YFSETQ. V lost 0 bases, J lost 7 bases, and 11 bases lay in between. This CDR3 is built from 13 residues.

This clone was counted once. This sequence joins TRBV5-5 and TRBJ2-7; D is ambiguous. V lost 0 bases and J 2 bases, leaving 9 bases between the germline ends. CDR1 and CDR2 from the germline V gene are SGHKS and YYEKEE (reference sequence). The CDR3 has 14 amino acids. CDR3 region: CASSLGVTPYEQYF. The CDR3 region has the DNA TGTGCCAGCAGCTTGGGGGTCACCCCCTACGAGCAGTACTTC. Combining the CDR3 with reference TRBV5-5 and TRBJ2-7 gives the whole variable domain DAGVTQSPTHLIKTRGQQVTLRCSPISGHKSVSWYQQVLGQGPQFIFQYYEKEERGRGNFPDRFSARQFPNYSSELNVNALLLGDSALYLCASSLGVTPYEQYFGPGTRLTVT.

This chain links TRBV5-4 with TRBJ1-2, with 8 positions matching TRBD1. Germline-derived CDR1 and CDR2 are SGHNT and YYREEE (reference sequence). V gave up 0 bases and J gave up 9 bases; unmatched junction bases: 4. This CDR3 is 13 amino acids long. The CDR3 coding sequence is TGTGCCAGCAGCTTGGACAGGGGGTTAAGCTACACCTTC. Amino acids: CASSLDRGLSYTF.

The chain carries TRBV10-3 and TRBJ1-1, with 9 nucleotides matching TRBD1. This CDR3 has 15 amino acids. Germline V gene sequence: CDR1 ENHRY, CDR2 SYGVKD. Unmatched junction bases numbered 6, after V lost 4 bases and J lost 3 bases. CDR3 sequence (DNA): TGTGCCATCAGTGGGGGACAGGGAATGGACACTGAAGCTTTCTTT. It yields the protein CAISGGQGMDTEAFF.

In this sample, this clone turned up a few times. V usage is TRBV7-9 and J usage is TRBJ1-2; 9 bases line up with TRBD1. V lost 6 bases to trimming and J lost 3 bases; unmatched junction nucleotides: 5. Germline loops: CDR1 SEHNR, CDR2 FQNEAQ (reference sequence). The CDR3 extends over 14 amino acids. This CDR3 reads CASSRDRDYYGYTF. DNA for the CDR3: TGTGCCAGCAGTCGGGACAGGGACTACTATGGCTACACCTTC.

The V and J genes are TRBV4-1 and TRBJ2-3; 8 bases are shared with TRBD1. This CDR3 is built from 16 residues. Germline V gene data show CDR1 as MGHRA and CDR2 as YSYEKL. V lost 1 base to trimming and J lost 4 bases; unmatched junction nucleotides: 7. The CDR3 reads CASSQGPGTGADTQYF. The CDR3 bases are TGCGCCAGCAGCCAAGGGCCCGGGACAGGAGCAGATACGCAGTATTTT.